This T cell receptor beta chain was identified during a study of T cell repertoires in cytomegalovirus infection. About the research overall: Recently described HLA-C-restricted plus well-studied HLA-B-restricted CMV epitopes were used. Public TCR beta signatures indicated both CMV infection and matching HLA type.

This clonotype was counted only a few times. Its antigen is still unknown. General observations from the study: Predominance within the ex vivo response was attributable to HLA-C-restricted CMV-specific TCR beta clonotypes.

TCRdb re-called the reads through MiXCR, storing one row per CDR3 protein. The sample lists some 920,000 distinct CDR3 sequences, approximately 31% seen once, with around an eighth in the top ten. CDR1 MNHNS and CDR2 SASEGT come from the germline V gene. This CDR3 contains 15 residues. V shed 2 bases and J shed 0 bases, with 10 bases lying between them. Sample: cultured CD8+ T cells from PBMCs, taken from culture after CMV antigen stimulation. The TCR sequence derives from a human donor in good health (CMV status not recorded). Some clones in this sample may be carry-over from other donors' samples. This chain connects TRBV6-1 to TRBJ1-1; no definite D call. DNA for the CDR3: TGTGCCAGCAGTGAACATTTTCAGTTGAACACTGAAGCTTTCTTT. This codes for CASSEHFQLNTEAFF.